This TCR beta chain was sequenced for a study of blood T cell repertoires in COVID-19. Data came from immunoSEQ multiplex PCR; TCRdb stores just in-frame clones and leaves some out. The data contain fewer than 120,000 clones, 76% of them singletons. The length of the CDR3 is 14 residues. Looked up from germline, CDR1 is MNHEY and CDR2 is SVGAGI. V dropped 5 bases and J dropped 3 bases, with 13 bases sitting between them. The V call is TRBV6-5, the J call TRBJ1-2, with D possibly matching TRBD1 (5 bases). Specimen: peripheral blood. This clonotype originated in an elderly woman with acute or convalescent COVID-19. In DNA form, the CDR3 reads TGTGCCAGCAGTCTAGGGGTTGGCGACTATGGCTACACCTTC. Translated: CASSLGVGDYGYTF.